This TCR beta chain was sequenced during a study of CD8 T cells in ankylosing spondylitis. There are 13 residues in the CDR3. Unmatched junction bases numbered 7, after V lost 7 bases and J lost 7 bases. Germline assignment: CDR1 MDHEN and CDR2 SYDVKM. One entry per CDR3 protein results from TCRdb running MiXCR on the 5' RACE reads. The data show around 140,000 distinct CDR3 sequences, about an eighth seen once. This clonotype was seen ten or more times. The genes are TRBV28 and TRBJ1-5; 7 nucleotides align to TRBD1. Sample: blood, either unsorted or a sorted T cell fraction (not recorded which). This clonotype originated in a female donor with ankylosing spondylitis or in good health (not recorded which). DNA for the CDR3: TGTGCCAGCATTTACAGGGGCGACCAGCCCCAGCATTTT. Protein product: CASIYRGDQPQHF. The full variable domain, its missing parts supplied by reference TRBV28 and TRBJ1-5, is DVKVTQSSRYLVKRTGEKVFLECVQDMDHENMFWYRQDPGLGLRLIYFSYDVKMKEKGDIPEGYSVSREKKERFSLILESASTNQTSMYLCASIYRGDQPQHFGDGTRLSIL.